These 9 T cell receptor beta chains originate from one sample sequenced in a study of chemoradiotherapy in HPV16-positive cancers. Some clones are missing from TCRdb's copy, which holds only in-frame ones; the method was immunoSEQ multiplex PCR. The sample has roughly 14,000 clones; roughly 74% are singletons. Sampling was conducted from a patient who underwent chemoradiotherapy. The receptors derive from a human donor with HPV-associated anogenital cancer.

The rearrangement joins TRBV10-3 to TRBJ2-5, with D tentatively TRBD1 or TRBD2 (5 bases each). The germline V gene has CDR1 ENHRY and CDR2 SYGVKD. The V end lost 3 bases, the J end lost 11 bases, and 16 bases lay between the germline ends. The CDR3 is 13 residues long. The DNA of the CDR3 is TGTGCCATCAGTGAAGGGGACGCTTGGAGGCAGTACTTC. Protein sequence: CAISEGDAWRQYF.

The chain joins TRBV6-1 to TRBJ2-7; 12 positions match TRBD2. Trimming at V came to 3 bases and at J to 1 base, leaving 7 bases not matched to a gene. The CDR3 runs 17 residues. CDR1 is MNHNS and CDR2 is SASEGT in the germline V gene. The CDR3 loop reads CASSELAGGRGSYEQYF. The CDR3 region has the DNA TGTGCCAGCAGTGAGCTAGCGGGAGGGAGAGGTTCCTACGAGCAGTACTTC.

CDR3 DNA sequence: TGTGCCAGTACCTGGACAGGAGGTGGAAGCAATCAGCCCCAGCATTTT. It codes for CASTWTGGGSNQPQHF. The chain couples TRBV19 to TRBJ1-5; 7 bases agree with TRBD1. Germline V lookup: CDR1 LNHDA, CDR2 SQIVND (reference sequence). This CDR3 is built from 16 residues. Trimming removed 7 bases from V and 1 base from J; junction bases left unmatched: 10.

The rearrangement joins TRBV30 to TRBJ2-5; D is perhaps TRBD1 or TRBD2 (7 bases each). The CDR3 is made up of 14 amino acids. CDR1 is GTSNPN and CDR2 is SVGIG in the germline V gene (reference sequence). The V end was cut by 5 bases, the J end by 1 base, with 14 bases between. CDR3 sequence: CAWGEGQIQETQYF. The CDR3 DNA follows: TGTGCCTGGGGGGAGGGACAGATCCAAGAGACCCAGTACTTC.

This clone has a single count. V usage is TRBV11-3 and J usage is TRBJ1-1; D ambiguous. Germline lookup yields CDR1 SGHNT and CDR2 YENEEA. The CDR3 runs 13 residues. V was pared by 5 bases and J by 5 bases, with 12 bases between. DNA of the CDR3: TGTGCCAGCAGCCCCGGGTGGGATACTGAAGCTTTCTTT. This encodes CASSPGWDTEAFF.

The chain combines TRBV4-1 with TRBJ2-7; D gene unclear. This CDR3 region has 13 residues. V lost 1 base, J lost 5 bases, and 9 bases lay in between. Germline V lookup: CDR1 MGHRA, CDR2 YSYEKL. The CDR3 nucleotides read TGCGCCAGCAGCCAAGTCGGGCGCCACGAGCAGTACTTC. Encoded protein: CASSQVGRHEQYF.

CDR3 nucleotides: TGTGCCAGCAGCTTGGGCGGGAGTGGCGATGAGCAGTTCTTC. Encoded protein: CASSLGGSGDEQFF. The gene calls are TRBV11-2 and TRBJ2-1, with 7 bases lining up with TRBD2. The CDR3 covers 14 residues. Trimming took 3 bases from V and 8 from J; bases not matched to a gene: 7. Per the germline V gene, CDR1 is SGHAT and CDR2 is FQNNGV.

The rearrangement links TRBV21-1 to TRBJ1-5. TRBV21-1 is designated a pseudogene. The length of the CDR3 is 15 residues. The CDR3 DNA follows: TGTGCCAGCAGCAAAGTGGGGGAAGGGGATCAGCCCCAGCATTTT. Translation: CASSKVGEGDQPQHF.

V is TRBV19 and J is TRBJ1-3; tentatively, D is TRBD1 (6 bases). V was trimmed by 5 bases and J by 1 base, leaving 9 bases between them. The CDR3 has 14 amino acids. Germline CDR1 LNHDA, CDR2 SQIVND (reference sequence). CDR3 sequence: CASSVQGSGNTIYF. CDR3 coding DNA: TGTGCCAGTAGTGTACAGGGATCTGGAAACACCATATATTTT.